This T cell receptor beta chain was sequenced during a study of T cell repertoires in cytomegalovirus infection. Background on the study: Public TCR beta signatures were indicative of both CMV infection and a matching HLA type. Findings and caveats of the study: Across the ex vivo response, the dominant clonotypes were HLA-C-restricted CMV-specific TCR beta clonotypes.

The CDR3 runs 13 residues. Looked up from germline, CDR1 is ENHRY and CDR2 is SYGVKD. Trimming stripped 0 bases from V and 7 bases from J, with 4 bases between. MiXCR, applied by TCRdb to the reads, yields one record per CDR3 protein. Here the sample spans around 530,000 distinct CDR3 sequences, about 15% being singletons. As for this clonotype: Its antigen is not known. This may arise from a read error, as a much more abundant clone is one base away.

Sequencing input: CD8+ T cells from PBMCs. The rearrangement uses TRBV10-3 and TRBJ1-6; D is undetermined. This TCR was sampled from a human donor in good health (CMV status not recorded). Some clones in this sample may be carry-over from other donors' samples. This CDR3 reads CAISESPNSPLHF. CDR3 DNA: TGTGCCATCAGTGAGTCACCAAATTCACCCCTCCACTTT.